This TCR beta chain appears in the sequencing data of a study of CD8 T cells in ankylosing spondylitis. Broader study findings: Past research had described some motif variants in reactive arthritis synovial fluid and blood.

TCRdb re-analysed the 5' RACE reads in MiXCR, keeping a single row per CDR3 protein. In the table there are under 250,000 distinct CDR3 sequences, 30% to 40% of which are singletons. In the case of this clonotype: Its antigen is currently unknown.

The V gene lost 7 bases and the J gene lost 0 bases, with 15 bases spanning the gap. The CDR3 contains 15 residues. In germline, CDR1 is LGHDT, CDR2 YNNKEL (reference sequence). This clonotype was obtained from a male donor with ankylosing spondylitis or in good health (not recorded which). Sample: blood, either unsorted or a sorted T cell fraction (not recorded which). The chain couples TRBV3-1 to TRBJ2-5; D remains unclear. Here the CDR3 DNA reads TGTGCCAGCAACCCTCGGCCAGGATACCAAGAGACCCAGTACTTC. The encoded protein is CASNPRPGYQETQYF.